This T cell receptor beta chain is from a study of vaccination and CD4 T cells after COVID-19. At the Johns Hopkins FTIC core, DNA taken from cultured CD4+ T cells was sequenced by way of the Oncomine TCR Beta short-read assay. Each CDR3 protein is one row after TCRdb ran MiXCR on the PCR reads. In the table there are about 21,000 distinct CDR3 sequences, less than 40% of which are singletons. V dropped 5 bases and J dropped 6; count of bases not matched to a gene: 12. The CDR3 runs 17 residues. CDR1 is MDHEN and CDR2 is SYDVKM in the germline V gene. This clonotype has only a few counts. The antigen is not known. Sample time point: late sampling 161 to 241 days after vaccination in a few convalescent patients. As for treatment: approximately nine-day PBMC culture with coronavirus spike peptide pools or control peptides (ViraFEST assay).

This sample comprised CD4+ T cells from blood, cultured in vitro, obtained about 7 months after SARS-CoV-2 vaccination. The chain links TRBV28 to TRBJ2-3; TRBD2 agrees at 12 bases. The TCR was taken from a human donor who had recovered from COVID-19. The CDR3 nucleotides read TGTGCCAGCAGTGGGACTAGCGGGCTAAGGGGGTGGGATACGCAGTATTTT. It encodes CASSGTSGLRGWDTQYF.